The sequence of this T cell receptor (beta chain) was determined in a study of blood T cell repertoires in COVID-19. Study-wide background: Sources were T cells, B-cell-depleted T cells, or PBMCs; the material itself was cDNA or gDNA.

Germline V CDR1 and CDR2: LGHDT, YNNKEL (reference sequence). The CDR3 has 16 residues. Trimming took 1 base from V and 5 from J, leaving 17 bases between them. As processed by the authors: The authors estimated nucleated cell counts from reference gene primer amplification. Clones were sequenced by immunoSEQ multiplex PCR, and TCRdb holds only the in-frame ones, with some missing. That table furnishes V, J and clone size, whereas the DNA furnished D and trimming. Of 110,000 to 150,000 clones listed, approximately 79% are singletons. The sample comprised peripheral blood. The clonotype comes from a man in his 60s with acute or convalescent COVID-19. The chain links TRBV3-1 (or the pseudogene TRBV3-2) to TRBJ2-5; possibly TRBD1 for D (5 bases). Written as DNA, the CDR3 is TGTGCCAGCAGCCAAGGATATACAGGAACTCCCGAGACCCAGTACTTC. Its translation: CASSQGYTGTPETQYF.